Detailed here is one T cell receptor beta chain. As originally analysed: Cell counts per sample came from amplifying reference gene primers. Sequencing was performed with immunoSEQ multiplex PCR; in TCRdb, only in-frame clones are kept and a portion is missing. D and trimming were read from the DNA, whereas the V and J calls and clone size are those reported in that table. The sample holds fewer than 350,000 clones, 85% seen once. The CDR3 length is 13 residues. The V gene lost 3 bases and the J gene lost 6 bases, with 14 bases spanning the gap. Germline CDR1 and CDR2: DFQATT and SNEGSKA (reference sequence). The data stem from a study of blood T cell repertoires in COVID-19.

Sequences were obtained from PBMCs or T cells enriched from blood (not recorded which). The TCR comes from a woman aged 25 to 45 who had been exposed to COVID-19. The rearrangement links TRBV20-1 to TRBJ2-5; tentative D call: TRBD2 (6 bases). The CDR3 reads CSASGRDLKTQYF. CDR3 nucleotides: TGCAGTGCTAGTGGCCGGGACTTAAAGACCCAGTACTTC.